What follows are 18 T cell receptor beta chains derived from one specimen sequenced in a study of cytomegalovirus exposure and HLA in healthy donors. The PCR made use of 60 Vbeta and 13 Jbeta primers. Measured with immunoSEQ multiplex PCR; TCRdb has only the in-frame clones, and not every one. This sample's table reports about 78,000 clones. Sequenced: PBMCs. These receptors came from a female donor in good health and CMV-seropositive.

The chain combines TRBV7-8 with TRBJ2-1; 10 bases are shared with TRBD2. Losses at the gene ends were 0 bases for V and 8 bases for J; bases not matched to a gene: 7. The CDR3 totals 16 residues. Germline V lookup: CDR1 SGHVS, CDR2 FQNEAQ. Written as DNA, the CDR3 is TGTGCCAGCAGCTTAGCTGTCAGCGGGGGGGGTTATGAGCAGTTCTTC. Encoded protein: CASSLAVSGGGYEQFF.

The chain employs TRBV28 and TRBJ2-5; D unclear. Per the germline V gene, CDR1 is MDHEN and CDR2 is SYDVKM. There are 15 residues in the CDR3. V was clipped by 6 bases and J by 3 bases, with 17 bases between them. CDR3 residues: CASRASRRWEETQYF. In DNA form, the CDR3 reads TGTGCCAGCAGGGCCTCTAGACGTTGGGAAGAGACCCAGTACTTC.

J is TRBJ1-6 and V is TRBV30; no clear D gene. The V gene's germline CDR1 is GTSNPN and CDR2 SVGIG (reference sequence). V was clipped by 0 bases and J by 7 bases, with 7 bases between them. The CDR3 is 13 residues long. The CDR3 DNA follows: TGTGCCTGGAGTGTACCGGGAAATTCACCCCTCCACTTT. Protein sequence: CAWSVPGNSPLHF.

The chain has TRBV7-8 and TRBJ1-1; D not resolved. Germline CDR1 is SGHVS and CDR2 is FQNEAQ. Deletions cut 1 base from V and 11 bases from J, with 11 bases between. This CDR3 spans 12 amino acids. The CDR3 is CASSLGVELAFF. The CDR3 nucleotides read TGTGCCAGCAGCTTAGGCGTAGAACTGGCTTTCTTT.

The chain uses TRBV7-2 and TRBJ2-7; maybe TRBD1 (5 bases). CDR1 SGHTA and CDR2 FQGNSA come from the germline V gene. Trimming removed 0 bases from V and 0 bases from J, with 9 bases in between. The CDR3 length is 15 residues. The DNA for the CDR3 is TGTGCCAGCAGCTTAGCAGACAGCTTCTCCTACGAGCAGTACTTC. Translation gives CASSLADSFSYEQYF.

The chain recombines TRBV5-1 with TRBJ1-2; D call uncertain. In germline, CDR1 is SGHRS, CDR2 YFSETQ. The CDR3 is 12 residues long. The germline V and J ends were trimmed by 0 bases and 6 bases, with 6 bases remaining between them. Here the CDR3 DNA reads TGCGCCAGCAGCTTGGGAGGAAATGGCTACACCTTC. Translating gives CASSLGGNGYTF.

The chain combines TRBV9 with TRBJ2-7; D gene unclear. The CDR3 is made up of 14 amino acids. Trimming took off 0 bases at V and 2 bases at J, with 9 bases between the two ends. Germline assignment: CDR1 SGDLS and CDR2 YYNGEE. The chain's CDR3 is CASSVGVFTYEQYF. The CDR3 nucleotides are TGTGCCAGCAGCGTAGGAGTTTTTACCTACGAGCAGTACTTC.

The chain has TRBV5-1 and TRBJ2-3, with no clear D. V gave up 4 bases and J gave up 3 bases, with 9 bases separating them. CDR1 is SGHRS, CDR2 YFSETQ, per germline. This CDR3 has 13 residues. The CDR3 loop is CASSSLETDTQYF. Written as DNA, the CDR3 is TGCGCCAGCAGCAGCCTAGAAACAGATACGCAGTATTTT. Together with reference TRBV5-1 and TRBJ2-3, the CDR3 gives the full variable domain: KAGVTQTPRYLIKTRGQQVTLSCSPISGHRSVSWYQQTPGQGLQFLFEYFSETQRNKGNFPGRFSGRQFSNSRSEMNVSTLELGDSALYLCASSSLETDTQYFGPGTRLTVL.

The CDR3 coding sequence is TGTGCCAGCAGCGCCGGACTAGCGGGATTACTCTACGAGCAGTACTTC. Protein: CASSAGLAGLLYEQYF. The J gene is TRBJ2-7, the V gene TRBV7-2; 12 bases fit TRBD2. The CDR3 spans 16 residues. Germline loops: CDR1 SGHTA, CDR2 FQGNSA. The ends lost 5 bases at V and 3 bases at J; junction bases unmatched: 8.

V gene TRBV18 combines with J gene TRBJ2-7; D ambiguous. The CDR3 has 14 amino acids. V was clipped by 3 bases and J by 7 bases, with 16 bases between them. CDR1 is KGHSH and CDR2 is LQKENI in the germline V gene. CDR3 nucleotide sequence: TGTGCCAGCTCACCGCTGGGCCCTCGGTGGGAGCAGTACTTC. This encodes CASSPLGPRWEQYF.

CDR3 DNA sequence: TGTGCCACCAGCAGAGACAGGGGGAGGAGCTCCTACGAGCAGTACTTC. As protein: CATSRDRGRSSYEQYF. V gene TRBV15 combines with J gene TRBJ2-7; weak D call: TRBD1 (7 bases). This CDR3 contains 16 residues. The V and J ends lost 0 bases and 0 bases respectively, with 12 bases between them. Germline V gene sequence: CDR1 LNHNV, CDR2 YYDKDF (reference sequence).

The rearrangement joins TRBV5-6 to TRBJ2-5, with D possibly matching TRBD2 (5 bases). Trimming shortened V by 1 base and J by 4 bases, and 14 bases separated the two germline ends. The CDR3 totals 15 residues. Germline CDR1 reads SGHDT; CDR2 reads YYEEEE. The CDR3, as DNA: TGTGCCAGCAGCTTGAGGACTCCTCGGGGAGAGACCCAGTACTTC. Encoded protein: CASSLRTPRGETQYF. The full variable domain, rest sourced from reference TRBV5-6 and TRBJ2-5, is DAGVTQSPTHLIKTRGQQVTLRCSPKSGHDTVSWYQQALGQGPQFIFQYYEEEERQRGNFPDRFSGHQFPNYSSELNVNALLLGDSALYLCASSLRTPRGETQYFGPGTRLLVL.

This chain joins TRBV19 and TRBJ1-4; D gene uncertain. The CDR3 loop spans 15 amino acids. V lost 8 bases to trimming and J lost 3 bases, with 16 bases between them. The germline gives CDR1 LNHDA, CDR2 SQIVND (reference sequence). CDR3 DNA: TGTGCCAGTCGCCGCGGGGTTCGGGCTAATGAAAAACTGTTTTTT. This codes for CASRRGVRANEKLFF.

This chain uses TRBV27 with TRBJ2-2; D remains unclear. The CDR3 consists of 14 residues. The germline gives CDR1 MNHEY, CDR2 SMNVEV (reference sequence). Trimming cost V 3 bases and J 4 bases, with 9 bases left between them. The CDR3 DNA follows: TGTGCCAGCAGTTTCCTCTCTCCCACCGGGGAGCTGTTTTTT. Translating gives CASSFLSPTGELFF.

The V and J genes are TRBV11-2 and TRBJ2-7; maybe TRBD1 (5 bases). The V gene's germline CDR1 is SGHAT and CDR2 FQNNGV. With 6 bases removed from V and 1 base from J, the gap between germline ends came to 16 bases. The CDR3 is 15 residues long. The CDR3 reads CASRGSGPKSYEQYF. In nucleotides, the CDR3 is TGTGCCAGCAGGGGATCAGGGCCGAAATCCTACGAGCAGTACTTC.

The V call is TRBV5-1, the J call TRBJ1-3; D unclear. CDR1 is SGHRS, CDR2 YFSETQ, per germline. The CDR3 has 15 amino acids. Trimming left V 0 bases short and J 0 bases short, with 7 bases between. CDR3 DNA: TGCGCCAGCAGCTTGGAACCGGGCTCTGGAAACACCATATATTTT. Protein sequence: CASSLEPGSGNTIYF.

The chain uses TRBV19 and TRBJ2-1; TRBD2 aligns across 8 bases. CDR3 length: 16 residues. The germline gives CDR1 LNHDA, CDR2 SQIVND (reference sequence). V was pared by 3 bases and J by 7 bases, with 11 bases of the junction left unmatched. CDR3 in amino acids: CASSMITSGGGNEQFF. The CDR3 coding sequence is TGTGCCAGTAGTATGATAACTAGCGGAGGGGGAAATGAGCAGTTCTTC.

This chain links TRBV19 with TRBJ2-2; D call uncertain. CDR1 LNHDA and CDR2 SQIVND come from the germline V gene (reference sequence). This CDR3 has 15 residues. The V end lost 3 bases, the J end lost 1 base, and 9 bases lay between the germline ends. CDR3 protein: CASSIEPWNTGELFF. The CDR3, as DNA: TGTGCCAGTAGTATTGAGCCCTGGAACACCGGGGAGCTGTTTTTT.